This entry lists 16 T cell receptor beta chains sequenced from one sample in a study of blood T cell repertoires in COVID-19. Clones were read by immunoSEQ multiplex PCR, and TCRdb kept only the in-frame ones, dropping some. The repertoire consists of 150,000 to 200,000 clones, with 84% occurring once and the leading ten covering roughly 14%. Sequences were obtained from peripheral blood. These receptors were taken from a man aged 18 to 30 with active or convalescent COVID-19.

This chain links TRBV10-1 with TRBJ2-1; D might be TRBD1 (6 bases). Germline loops: CDR1 WNHNN, CDR2 SYGVQD (reference sequence). Trimming removed 3 bases from V and 2 bases from J, with 14 bases in between. The CDR3 is made up of 16 amino acids. The CDR3 nucleotides are TGCGCCAGCAGTGAACAGGGAAGGGAAACCTACAATGAGCAGTTCTTC. Translating it yields CASSEQGRETYNEQFF.

The chain has TRBV7-8 and TRBJ1-4, with a weak D call TRBD1 (5 bases). The CDR3 length is 15 residues. V lost 4 bases and J lost 5, with 14 bases in between. The germline V gene has CDR1 SGHVS and CDR2 FQNEAQ. For the CDR3, the DNA is TGTGCCAGCAGCTCTCAGGGCTTCGGAAATGAAAAACTGTTTTTT. This translates into CASSSQGFGNEKLFF.

The rearrangement joins TRBV18 to TRBJ2-7, with D maybe TRBD1 (6 bases). CDR1 and CDR2 (germline): KGHSH, LQKENI. The V end lost 4 bases, the J end lost 2 bases, and 12 bases lay between the germline ends. CDR3 length equals 14 residues. For the CDR3, the DNA is TGTGCCAGCTCACTTACAGGGTCCCCCTACGAGCAGTACTTC. Residues: CASSLTGSPYEQYF.

This chain uses TRBV30 with TRBJ1-6; 7 bases are shared with TRBD1. The CDR3 contains 14 residues. V shed 3 bases and J 11 bases; nucleotides not matched to a gene: 10. CDR1 and CDR2 (germline): GTSNPN, SVGIG (reference sequence). DNA of the CDR3: TGTGCCTGGAGGTCAAACACAGGGGACGCACCCCTCCACTTT. It translates to CAWRSNTGDAPLHF.

The rearrangement uses TRBV7-3 and TRBJ2-3, with D unclear. Germline values: CDR1 SGHTA, CDR2 FQGTGA. V lost 0 bases and J 5 bases, leaving 6 bases between the germline ends. The CDR3 is made up of 13 amino acids. This CDR3 is CASSLTRRDTQYF. The CDR3 bases are TGTGCCAGCAGCTTAACGCGAAGAGATACGCAGTATTTT.

The J gene is TRBJ2-1, the V gene TRBV3-1 (or the pseudogene TRBV3-2); a weak D match, TRBD1 (5 bases). CDR1 LGHDT and CDR2 YNNKEL come from the germline V gene (reference sequence). V was shortened by 3 bases and J by 5 bases, with 17 bases between the two germline ends. This CDR3 spans 16 amino acids. CDR3 in amino acids: CASSHGHSRRNNEQFF. CDR3 sequence (DNA): TGTGCCAGCAGCCACGGACACTCCAGAAGAAACAATGAGCAGTTCTTC.

Here the CDR3 DNA reads TGTGCCAGCAGCCCCTATCCTCTTGAAAGAGCGCCCCAAGAGACCCAGTACTTC. Residues: CASSPYPLERAPQETQYF. The chain recombines TRBV3-1 (or the pseudogene TRBV3-2) with TRBJ2-5; D is undetermined. The germline gives CDR1 LGHDT, CDR2 YNNKEL (reference sequence). This CDR3 has 18 amino acids. Trimming took 4 bases from V and 1 from J, leaving 22 bases between them.

This clone was recorded only once. The rearrangement links TRBV5-5 to TRBJ2-1; 7 bases are shared with TRBD2. V was clipped by 0 bases and J by 8 bases; unmatched bases: 5. Germline-derived CDR1 and CDR2 are SGHKS and YYEKEE (reference sequence). The CDR3 sequence is 14 residues long. The CDR3 DNA sequence: TGTGCCAGCAGCTTGGCCGTAGGGAGGGATGAGCAGTTCTTC. Encoded protein: CASSLAVGRDEQFF.

V usage is TRBV11-1 and J usage is TRBJ1-2, with TRBD1 matching over 9 bases. Germline V gene sequence: CDR1 SGHAT, CDR2 FQDESV (reference sequence). The CDR3 consists of 15 residues. The V segment lost 5 bases and the J segment 2 bases; nucleotides outside the gene matches: 6. CDR3 residues: CASSPRTGANYGYTF. As DNA, the CDR3 is TGTGCCAGCAGCCCGAGGACAGGGGCGAACTATGGCTACACCTTC.

The rearrangement uses TRBV7-2 and TRBJ2-6, with TRBD1 as a possible D gene (6 bases). This CDR3 is 15 amino acids long. CDR1 and CDR2 from the germline V gene are SGHTA and FQGNSA. The ends were cut back, 4 bases at V and 4 bases at J, with 11 bases in the middle. Here the CDR3 reads CASSSAGTGANVLTF. Here the CDR3 DNA reads TGTGCCAGCAGCTCCGCCGGGACAGGGGCCAACGTCCTGACTTTC.

The chain uses TRBV6-2 or TRBV6-3 and TRBJ1-5; TRBD1 matches 9 bases. The V gene end was trimmed by 6 bases and the J gene end by 2 bases; junction bases not matched to a gene: 5. This CDR3 region has 15 residues. Germline CDR1 is MNHEY and CDR2 is SVGEGT. CDR3 region: CASSPGQGGNQPQHF. CDR3 sequence (DNA): TGTGCCAGCAGCCCGGGACAGGGAGGCAATCAGCCCCAGCATTTT.

The chain has TRBV6-5 and TRBJ2-7; TRBD1 matches at 7 bases. Germline CDR1 is MNHEY and CDR2 is SVGAGI. The CDR3 is made up of 15 amino acids. The J segment lost 0 bases and the V segment lost 6 bases, leaving 8 bases of the junction unmatched. The CDR3 reads CASSRDRWSSYEQYF. The CDR3 coding sequence is TGTGCCAGCAGCCGGGACAGATGGAGCTCCTACGAGCAGTACTTC.

The chain recombines TRBV28 with TRBJ1-6; tentatively, D is TRBD1 (6 bases). The CDR3 is 14 residues long. The V gene's germline CDR1 is MDHEN and CDR2 SYDVKM. Trimming removed 2 bases from V and 9 bases from J, with 11 bases in between. CDR3 in amino acids: CASSLTHRVSPLHF. The CDR3 DNA is TGTGCCAGCAGTTTAACCCACAGGGTTTCACCCCTCCACTTT. The complete variable domain, with remaining parts taken from reference TRBV28 and TRBJ1-6, reads DVKVTQSSRYLVKRTGEKVFLECVQDMDHENMFWYRQDPGLGLRLIYFSYDVKMKEKGDIPEGYSVSREKKERFSLILESASTNQTSMYLCASSLTHRVSPLHFGNGTRLTVT.

J is TRBJ1-4 and V is TRBV7-3, with 10 bases that match TRBD1. The trim removed 5 bases at V and 7 bases at J, leaving 1 base unmatched. The CDR3 is 13 amino acids. CDR1 is SGHTA and CDR2 is FQGTGA in the germline V gene. Written as DNA, the CDR3 is TGTGCCAGCAGCCGGGACAGGGGTGAAAAACTGTTTTTT. Translation: CASSRDRGEKLFF.

V usage is TRBV5-4 and J usage is TRBJ1-6, with unresolved D. Germline assignment: CDR1 SGHNT and CDR2 YYREEE (reference sequence). Trimming stripped 4 bases from V and 10 bases from J, with 15 bases between. The CDR3 runs 14 residues. CDR3 sequence: CASSVRNGVSPLHF. Here the CDR3 DNA reads TGTGCCAGCAGCGTTCGGAACGGGGTATCACCCCTCCACTTT. The complete variable domain, with remaining parts taken from reference TRBV5-4 and TRBJ1-6, reads ETGVTQSPTHLIKTRGQQVTLRCSSQSGHNTVSWYQQALGQGPQFIFQYYREEENGRGNFPPRFSGLQFPNYSSELNVNALELDDSALYLCASSVRNGVSPLHFGNGTRLTVT.

The genes are TRBV7-9 and TRBJ1-3; 7 bases agree with TRBD1. Unmatched junction bases numbered 5, after V lost 2 bases and J lost 1 base. CDR1 SEHNR and CDR2 FQNEAQ come from the germline V gene (reference sequence). CDR3 size: 16 residues. CDR3 in DNA: TGTGCCAGCAGCTTAACCGGGACAGTTTCTGGAAACACCATATATTTT. It yields the protein CASSLTGTVSGNTIYF.